This is a list of T cell receptor beta chains from one sample in a study of T cell repertoires in cytomegalovirus infection. Via MiXCR, TCRdb re-called the reads, giving one row per CDR3 protein. The sample includes a few hundred thousand distinct CDR3 sequences, around 40% of them seen just once. These receptors have no identified antigens. The sequencing used cultured PBMCs, collected from culture after CMV antigen stimulation. The receptors were sampled from a human donor in good health (CMV status not recorded). Some clones in this sample may be carry-over from other donors' samples. CDR3s include the opening cysteine and the closing phenylalanine or tryptophan. The order of the fields is clone size, J gene, V gene, D gene, CDR3 DNA, CDR3 protein. D genes are given only for firm matches. Expanded clones get a size class; other rows say once, few or many, or leave the size out.

few | TRBJ2-1 | TRBV6-1 | - | TGTGCCAGCAGCGGCGACCCACCACCTGTGCAAAATGAGCAGTTCTTC | CASSGDPPPVQNEQFF
many | TRBJ1-1 | TRBV7-2 | TRBD1 | TGTGCCAGCAGCCTTGTCCCGGGACAGGGAAACACTGAAGCTTTCTTT | CASSLVPGQGNTEAFF
- | TRBJ2-2 | TRBV7-8 | - | TGTGCCAGCATCTTTGTGAGGGCCGGCGGGGAGCTGTTTTTT | CASIFVRAGGELFF
few | TRBJ2-1 | TRBV7-2 | TRBD1 | TGTGCCAGCAGCTTAACGCAGGGGGCACACAATGAGCAGTTCTTC | CASSLTQGAHNEQFF
few | TRBJ1-2 | TRBV7-6 | - | TGTGCCAGCAGCGACCGGGACATTCGATTCTATGGCTACACCTTC | CASSDRDIRFYGYTF
- | TRBJ2-7 | TRBV6-2/TRBV6-3 | - | TGTGCCAGCAGAGCCACAGGGCCCTCGCGAGAGCAGTACTTC | CASRATGPSREQYF
- | TRBJ1-4 | TRBV5-6 | - | TGTGCCAGCAGCTTGATGATAGGTGTTGAAAAACTGTTTTTT | CASSLMIGVEKLFF
- | TRBJ2-2 | TRBV6-1 | - | TGTGCCAGCAGTTCCGGGTCGGGGGCCCTCGAGACCGGGGAGCTGTTTTTT | CASSSGSGALETGELFF
- | TRBJ2-3 | TRBV6-1 | - | TGTGCCAGCAGTGAAGCTACCGCGGCTACGCAGTATTTT | CASSEATAATQYF
few | TRBJ1-5 | TRBV5-4 | - | TGTGCCAGCAGCTTGGCCCCAGGGTCCTATCAGCCCCAGCATTTT | CASSLAPGSYQPQHF
- | TRBJ2-2 | TRBV6-8 | - | TGTGCCAGCAATCCCTCTCCCACTGCGATGGACACCGGGGAGCTGTTTTTT | CASNPSPTAMDTGELFF
few | TRBJ2-5 | TRBV10-3 | TRBD2 | TGTGCCTCCCGGACTAGCGGAGACAGAGAGACCCAGTACTTC | CASRTSGDRETQYF
- | TRBJ1-2 | TRBV4-1 | TRBD1 | TGCGCCAGCAAACCGACAGGGAGGAATGGCTACACCTTC | CASKPTGRNGYTF